These T cell receptor gamma chains were read from a single sample in a study of intestinal T cells in coeliac disease. TCRdb reprocessed the multiplex PCR reads using CATT. Among about a thousand gamma-chain clones listed, roughly 50% were seen once. The sequenced material came from a duodenal biopsy. These TCRs come from a human donor with celiac disease. CDR3s include the opening cysteine and the closing phenylalanine or tryptophan. Expanded clones get a size class; other rows say once, few or many, or leave the size out.

>TRGJ1/TRGJ2|TRGV8|NA
CATWGYKKLF
TGTGCCACCTGGGGTTATAAGAAACTCTTT
>TRGJP1|TRGV2|NA
CATWGRACTGWFKIF
TGTGCCACCTGGGGACGGGCCTGCACTGGTTGGTTCAAGATATTT
>TRGJ1/TRGJ2|TRGV5|NA
CATWDRPPFSYKKLF
TGTGCCACCTGGGACAGGCCTCCTTTTTCTTATAAGAAACTCTTT
>TRGJ1/TRGJ2|TRGV8|large
CATWNNKKLF
TGTGCCACCTGGAATAATAAGAAACTCTTT
>TRGJ1/TRGJ2|TRGV8|few
CAPGIEIPRIRYKKLF
TGTGCACCTGGGATAGAAATTCCCCGCATCAGGTATAAGAAACTCTTT
>TRGJ1/TRGJ2|TRGV10|NA
CAAWDYPISMDIYKKLF
TGTGCTGCGTGGGATTACCCCATTTCGATGGATATTTATAAGAAACTCTTT
>TRGJ1/TRGJ2|TRGV10|NA
CAAVGTTNYYKKLF
TGTGCTGCCGTGGGAACCACGAATTATTATAAGAAACTCTTT
>TRGJ1/TRGJ2|TRGV9|large
CALWEVQDYYKKLF
TGTGCCTTGTGGGAGGTGCAGGATTATTATAAGAAACTCTTT
>TRGJ1/TRGJ2|TRGV9|NA
CALWEVPIYYKKLF
TGTGCCTTGTGGGAGGTACCAATTTATTATAAGAAACTCTTT
>TRGJP1|TRGV10|once
CAVVGSPLLTTGWFKIF
TGTGCTGTCGTGGGATCCCCACTCCTTACCACTGGTTGGTTCAAGATATTT
>TRGJP1|TRGV8|NA
CATCWFKIF
TGTGCCACCTGTTGGTTCAAGATATTT
>TRGJ1/TRGJ2|TRGV5|NA
CATWDTPKGFYYKKLF
TGTGCCACCTGGGACACACCTAAAGGGTTTTATTATAAGAAACTCTTT
>TRGJP1|TRGV10|large
CAAWDFSPWFKIF
TGTGCTGCGTGGGATTTTAGCCCTTGGTTCAAGATATTT
>TRGJ1/TRGJ2|TRGV8|NA
CAHLGPVVLAPNYYKKLF
TGTGCCCACCTGGGACCCGTAGTCCTAGCCCCTAATTATTATAAGAAACTCTTT
>TRGJP2|TRGV4|large
CATWDGPDWIKTF
TGTGCCACCTGGGACGGGCCGGATTGGATCAAGACGTTT
>TRGJ1/TRGJ2|TRGV3|large
CATWDVAHYYKKLF
TGTGCCACCTGGGACGTAGCGCATTATTATAAGAAACTCTTT
>TRGJ1/TRGJ2|TRGV3|NA
CATGDRGYKKLF
TGTGCCACTGGGGACCGGGGGTATAAGAAACTCTTT
>TRGJP1|TRGV4|hyperexpanded
CATWDTTGWFKIF
TGTGCCACCTGGGATACCACTGGTTGGTTCAAGATATTT